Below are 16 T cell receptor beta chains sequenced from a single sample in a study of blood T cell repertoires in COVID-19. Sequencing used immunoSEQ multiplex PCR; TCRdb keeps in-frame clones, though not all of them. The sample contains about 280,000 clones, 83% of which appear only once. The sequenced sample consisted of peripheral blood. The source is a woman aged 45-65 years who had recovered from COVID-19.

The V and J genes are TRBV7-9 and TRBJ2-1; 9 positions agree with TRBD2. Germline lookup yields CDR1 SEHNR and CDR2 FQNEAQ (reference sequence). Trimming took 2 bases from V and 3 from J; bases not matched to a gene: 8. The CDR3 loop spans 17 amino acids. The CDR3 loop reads CASSLYGGGASYNEQFF. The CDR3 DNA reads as TGTGCCAGCAGCTTATACGGCGGGGGGGCCAGCTACAATGAGCAGTTCTTC.

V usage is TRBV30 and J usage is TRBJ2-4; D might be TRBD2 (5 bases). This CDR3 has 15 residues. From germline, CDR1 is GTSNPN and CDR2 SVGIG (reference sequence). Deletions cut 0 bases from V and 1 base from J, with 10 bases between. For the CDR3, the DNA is TGTGCCTGGAGTGTACCTAGCATGGCCAAAAACATTCAGTACTTC. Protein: CAWSVPSMAKNIQYF.

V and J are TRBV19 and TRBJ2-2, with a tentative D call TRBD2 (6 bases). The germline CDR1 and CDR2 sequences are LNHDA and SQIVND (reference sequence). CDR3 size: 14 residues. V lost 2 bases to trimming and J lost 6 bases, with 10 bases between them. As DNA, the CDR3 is TGTGCCAGTAGTATAACGCCGGGGGCCGGGGAGCTGTTTTTT. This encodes CASSITPGAGELFF.

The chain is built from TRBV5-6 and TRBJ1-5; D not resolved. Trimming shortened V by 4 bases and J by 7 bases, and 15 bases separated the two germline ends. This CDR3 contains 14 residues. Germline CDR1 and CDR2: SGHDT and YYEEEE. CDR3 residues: CASSGGRLLQPQHF. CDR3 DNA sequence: TGTGCCAGCAGCGGAGGGAGATTACTACAGCCCCAGCATTTT.

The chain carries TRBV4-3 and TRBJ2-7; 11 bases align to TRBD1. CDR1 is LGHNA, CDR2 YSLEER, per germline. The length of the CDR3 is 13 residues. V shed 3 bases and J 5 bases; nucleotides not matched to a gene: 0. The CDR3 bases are TGCGCCAGCAGCCAGGGACAGGGGGACGAGCAGTACTTC. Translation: CASSQGQGDEQYF.

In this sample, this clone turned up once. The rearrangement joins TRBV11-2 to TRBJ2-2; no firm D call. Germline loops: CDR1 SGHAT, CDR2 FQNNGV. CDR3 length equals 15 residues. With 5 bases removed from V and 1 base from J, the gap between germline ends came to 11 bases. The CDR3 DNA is TGTGCCAGCAGCCAGCGTCCTTTGAACACCGGGGAGCTGTTTTTT. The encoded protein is CASSQRPLNTGELFF.

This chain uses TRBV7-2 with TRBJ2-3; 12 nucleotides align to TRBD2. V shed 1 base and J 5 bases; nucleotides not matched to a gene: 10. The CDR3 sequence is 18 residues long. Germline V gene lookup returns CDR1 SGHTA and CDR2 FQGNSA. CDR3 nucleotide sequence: TGTGCCAGCAGCTTAGTATCGGCTAGCGGGGGGGCCGTAGATACGCAGTATTTT. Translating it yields CASSLVSASGGAVDTQYF.

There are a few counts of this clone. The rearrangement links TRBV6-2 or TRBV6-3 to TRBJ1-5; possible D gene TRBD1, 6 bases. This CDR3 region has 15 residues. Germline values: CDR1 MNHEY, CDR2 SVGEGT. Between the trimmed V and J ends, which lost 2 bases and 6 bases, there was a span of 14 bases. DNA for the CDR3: TGTGCCAGCAGTTACGGTACAGGGAGAGGTCAGCCCCAGCATTTT. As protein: CASSYGTGRGQPQHF.

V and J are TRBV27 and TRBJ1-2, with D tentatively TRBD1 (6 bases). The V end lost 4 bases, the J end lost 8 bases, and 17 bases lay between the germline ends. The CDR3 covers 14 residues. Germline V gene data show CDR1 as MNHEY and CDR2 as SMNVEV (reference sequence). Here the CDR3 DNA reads TGTGCCAGCAGTTACGCAATAACAGGGTCCGGCTACACCTTC. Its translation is CASSYAITGSGYTF.

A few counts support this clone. The CDR3 loop is CAISESFSTEAFF. CDR3 coding DNA: TGTGCCATCAGTGAGTCGTTCTCTACTGAAGCTTTCTTT. This rearrangement joins TRBV10-3 to TRBJ1-1; no firm D call. Trimming removed 0 bases from V and 5 bases from J, with 7 bases in between. Per the germline V gene, CDR1 is ENHRY and CDR2 is SYGVKD. The CDR3 spans 13 residues.

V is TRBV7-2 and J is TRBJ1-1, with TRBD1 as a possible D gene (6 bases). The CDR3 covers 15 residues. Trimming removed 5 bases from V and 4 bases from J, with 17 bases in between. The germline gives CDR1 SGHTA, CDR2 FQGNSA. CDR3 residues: CASSPRRGIGTEAFF. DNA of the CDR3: TGTGCCAGCAGCCCCCGAAGGGGGATCGGCACTGAAGCTTTCTTT.

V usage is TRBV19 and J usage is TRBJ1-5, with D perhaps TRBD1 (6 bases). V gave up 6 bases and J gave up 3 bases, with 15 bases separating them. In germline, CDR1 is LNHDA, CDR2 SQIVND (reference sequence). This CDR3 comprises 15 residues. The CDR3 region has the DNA TGTGCCAGTAGGGACCGGGGGGCGTTCAATCAGCCCCAGCATTTT. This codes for CASRDRGAFNQPQHF.

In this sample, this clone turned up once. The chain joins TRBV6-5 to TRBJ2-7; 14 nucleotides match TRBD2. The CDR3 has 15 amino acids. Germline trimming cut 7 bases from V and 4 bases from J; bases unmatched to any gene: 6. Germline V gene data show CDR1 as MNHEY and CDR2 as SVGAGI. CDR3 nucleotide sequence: TGTGCCAGCACCGCCGGGACTAGCGGGAGATACGAGCAGTACTTC. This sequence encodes CASTAGTSGRYEQYF.

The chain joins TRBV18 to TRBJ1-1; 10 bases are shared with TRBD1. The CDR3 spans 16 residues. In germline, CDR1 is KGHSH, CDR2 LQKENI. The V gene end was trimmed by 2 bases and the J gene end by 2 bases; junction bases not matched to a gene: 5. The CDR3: CASSPGGTGVNTEAFF. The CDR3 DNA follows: TGTGCCAGCTCACCAGGGGGGACAGGGGTAAACACTGAAGCTTTCTTT. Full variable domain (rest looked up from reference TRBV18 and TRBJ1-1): NAGVMQNPRHLVRRRGQEARLRCSPMKGHSHVYWYRQLPEEGLKFMVYLQKENIIDESGMPKERFSAEFPKEGPSILRIQQVVRGDSAAYFCASSPGGTGVNTEAFFGQGTRLTVV.

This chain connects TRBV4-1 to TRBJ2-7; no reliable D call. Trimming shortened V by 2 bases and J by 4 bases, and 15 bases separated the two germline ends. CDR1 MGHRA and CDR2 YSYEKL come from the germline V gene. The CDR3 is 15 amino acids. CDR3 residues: CASSQIGQSSYEQYF. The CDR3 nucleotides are TGCGCCAGCAGCCAAATCGGTCAATCCTCTTACGAGCAGTACTTC.

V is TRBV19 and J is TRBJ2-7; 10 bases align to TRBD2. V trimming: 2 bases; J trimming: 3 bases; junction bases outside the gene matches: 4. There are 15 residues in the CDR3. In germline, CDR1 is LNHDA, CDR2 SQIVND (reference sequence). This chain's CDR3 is CASSIFLAGDYEQYF. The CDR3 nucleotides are TGTGCCAGTAGTATATTCCTAGCGGGGGACTACGAGCAGTACTTC.